Presented here are 28 T cell receptor beta chains from one specimen sequenced in a study of post-analysis software for immune sequencing data. General study results and limits: Patients used five TRBV segments, including TRBV5-6, TRBV5-1 and TRBV20-1, more often than controls.

Researchers reported that TCR beta cDNA libraries carried unique molecular identifiers. TCRdb processed the PCR reads anew with MiXCR; each CDR3 protein has one entry. The table lists a few hundred thousand distinct CDR3 sequences, roughly a third of them singletons. No antigen is known for these receptors. Sequenced input: blood. These receptors were taken from a girl between 5 and 17 years old with multiple sclerosis.

With respect to this clonotype: This could be a read error, since a much larger clone is one nucleotide away. The gene calls are TRBV29-1 and TRBJ1-1; 7 nucleotides agree with TRBD1. With V trimmed by 3 bases and J by 1 base, 2 bases remained unmatched. Germline V gene lookup returns CDR1 SQVTM and CDR2 ANQGSEA. CDR3 length: 13 amino acids. The CDR3 protein is CSVEGDRNTEAFF. Here the CDR3 DNA reads TGCAGCGTTGAGGGGGACAGGAACACTGAAGCTTTCTTT.

In its sample, this clonotype was seen a few times. The chain links TRBV7-2 to TRBJ1-1; D remains unclear. CDR1 is SGHTA, CDR2 FQGNSA, per germline. V was cut by 1 base and J by 5 bases, with 8 bases left in between. CDR3 length: 13 residues. The CDR3 DNA follows: TGTGCCAGCAGCTTAGTGGGTCTTACTGAAGCTTTCTTT. Its translation is CASSLVGLTEAFF.

This chain connects TRBV6-2 or TRBV6-3 to TRBJ1-2; D ambiguous. Germline V CDR1 and CDR2: MNHEY, SVGEGT. The length of the CDR3 is 13 residues. Trimming removed 0 bases at V and 7 bases at J, with 9 bases between. For the CDR3, the DNA is TGTGCCAGCAGTTACTCGATAGGGAGTGGCTACACCTTC. This sequence encodes CASSYSIGSGYTF.

Regarding this clonotype: An end of the junction does not agree with germline; a read error may underlie this. The rearrangement joins TRBV5-1 to TRBJ2-2; a weak D match, TRBD2 (7 bases). In germline, CDR1 is SGHRS, CDR2 YFSETQ. The CDR3 is 15 residues long. The CDR3 sequence: CASSSQGGHTGELCF. CDR3 bases: TGCGCCAGCAGCTCACAGGGAGGGCACACCGGGGAGCTGTGTTTT.

This clonotype was detected ten times or more. The chain carries TRBV29-1 and TRBJ1-2, with D tentatively TRBD1 (6 bases). The CDR3 runs 13 residues. V lost 4 bases to trimming and J lost 9 bases, with 18 bases between them. In germline, CDR1 is SQVTM, CDR2 ANQGSEA. The CDR3, as DNA: TGCAGCGTTGGAAGCCGTACAGGGCTTCGCTACACCTTC. Translating gives CSVGSRTGLRYTF.

The sample holds many counts of this clonotype. This chain joins TRBV7-9 and TRBJ1-2; 7 nucleotides line up with TRBD1. The V segment lost 5 bases and the J segment 3 bases; nucleotides outside the gene matches: 12. The length of the CDR3 is 16 residues. Germline assignment: CDR1 SEHNR and CDR2 FQNEAQ (reference sequence). CDR3 nucleotide sequence: TGTGCCAGCAGCCCGTCTTTCGGCAGGGGGGACTATGGCTACACCTTC. Translating it yields CASSPSFGRGDYGYTF.

The CDR3 bases are TGCAGCGTTGAGGGGGATTCGGATACGCAGTATTTT. Amino acids: CSVEGDSDTQYF. The chain links TRBV29-1 to TRBJ2-3; D may correspond to TRBD1 or TRBD2 (5 bases each). Germline lookup yields CDR1 SQVTM and CDR2 ANQGSEA. V was shortened by 3 bases and J by 6 bases, with 10 bases between the two germline ends. The CDR3 loop spans 12 amino acids.

Ten or more counts support this clonotype. The chain links TRBV28 to TRBJ2-7; D assignment may be TRBD1 or TRBD2 (6 bases each). This CDR3 contains 14 residues. Germline lookup yields CDR1 MDHEN and CDR2 SYDVKM. Trimming stripped 3 bases from V and 9 bases from J, with 18 bases between. The CDR3, as DNA: TGTGCCAGCAGTTTGCCAGGCAGGGGAGCGGGGCAGTACTTC. Translated, it gives CASSLPGRGAGQYF.

Turning to this clonotype: A much larger clone differs from this one at a single base, so this may be a read error. The V call is TRBV5-1, the J call TRBJ1-2; no clear D gene. This CDR3 is 15 amino acids long. V was trimmed by 0 bases and J by 4 bases, leaving 13 bases between them. CDR1 is SGHRS and CDR2 is YFSETQ in the germline V gene. The DNA of the CDR3 is TGCGCCAGCAGCTTGGACGGGCAGGCCCGCTATGGCTACACCTTC. As protein: CASSLDGQARYGYTF.

To note about this clonotype: One base away lies a much larger clone, so this may be a sequencing read error. The CDR3 DNA reads TGTGCCAGCAGGCGGGGACTAGCGGAGACCCAGTACTTC. This encodes CASRRGLAETQYF. This chain uses TRBV6-5 with TRBJ2-5; 10 bases match TRBD2. Trimming removed 6 bases from V and 5 bases from J; junction bases left unmatched: 3. Germline V gene data show CDR1 as MNHEY and CDR2 as SVGAGI. This CDR3 is built from 13 residues.

Comment on this clonotype: The junction differs from germline at one of its ends, possibly a read error. The chain is built from TRBV10-3 and TRBJ1-1; perhaps TRBD1 as D (6 bases). The CDR3 runs 14 residues. Germline V CDR1 and CDR2: ENHRY, SYGVKD. The CDR3 region is CAVRTGRSNTEAFF. The CDR3 nucleotides read TGTGCCGTCAGAACAGGGCGATCCAACACTGAAGCTTTCTTT.

This clonotype was counted between two and nine times. The chain uses TRBV30 and TRBJ2-3, with no clear D. The CDR3 has 10 residues. Trimming shortened V by 2 bases and J by 7 bases, and 4 bases separated the two germline ends. The germline V gene has CDR1 GTSNPN and CDR2 SVGIG (reference sequence). The CDR3 DNA sequence: TGTGCCTGGAGTCGGAATACGCAGTATTTT. It specifies CAWSRNTQYF.

A few counts support this clonotype. A clone one base away is much larger, so this may be a read error. This rearrangement joins TRBV6-6 to TRBJ2-5; TRBD2 aligns across 9 bases. The CDR3 runs 16 residues. Trimming removed 2 bases from V and 11 bases from J; junction bases left unmatched: 15. Germline V gene data show CDR1 as MNHNY and CDR2 as SVGAGI (reference sequence). Here the CDR3 DNA reads TGTGCCAGCAGTTACAGGTCTAGCGGGACTTACAATGAGCAGTACTTC. It translates to CASSYRSSGTYNEQYF.

The chain couples TRBV20-1 to TRBJ2-3; D is possibly TRBD2 (6 bases). CDR1 is DFQATT and CDR2 is SNEGSKA in the germline V gene (reference sequence). Deletions cut 0 bases from V and 5 bases from J, with 21 bases between. This CDR3 has 17 residues. The CDR3, as DNA: TGCAGTGCTAGAGACCCCTTTAGTGGAGGGGCTGAAGATACGCAGTATTTT. It is translated as CSARDPFSGGAEDTQYF.

The DNA for the CDR3 is TGCAGCGCCAGACAGGGCCCCTACGAGCAGTACTTC. The encoded protein is CSARQGPYEQYF. This chain connects TRBV29-1 to TRBJ2-7; 7 bases are shared with TRBD1. The V gene end was trimmed by 7 bases and the J gene end by 2 bases; junction bases not matched to a gene: 5. This CDR3 spans 12 amino acids. CDR1 and CDR2 from the germline V gene are SQVTM and ANQGSEA.

This clonotype was detected many times. The chain links TRBV5-1 to TRBJ2-5, with 10 bases that match TRBD2. CDR3 length: 16 amino acids. CDR1 and CDR2 from the germline V gene are SGHRS and YFSETQ. J was trimmed by 5 bases and V by 1 base; bases with no gene match: 8. CDR3 DNA sequence: TGCGCCAGCAGCTTGCTCCTAGCGGGAGATCAGGAGACCCAGTACTTC. Encoded protein: CASSLLLAGDQETQYF.

Ten or more counts support this clonotype. This chain links TRBV2 with TRBJ2-5; D possibly uses TRBD1 or TRBD2 (5 bases each). The V gene lost 4 bases and the J gene lost 4 bases, with 16 bases spanning the gap. Germline V gene sequence: CDR1 SNHLY, CDR2 FYNNEI. The CDR3 covers 15 residues. The CDR3 nucleotides are TGTGCCAGCAGTGGTCGGGACCAGGTCACAGAGACCCAGTACTTC. This sequence encodes CASSGRDQVTETQYF.

In regard to this clonotype: This may come from a read error, since a much larger clone is one base off. The V and J genes are TRBV28 and TRBJ2-1; D call uncertain. The CDR3 has 15 amino acids. Germline CDR1 is MDHEN and CDR2 is SYDVKM. The CDR3 loop reads CASSLVRSSYNVQFF. In nucleotides, the CDR3 is TGTGCCAGCAGTTTAGTACGGAGCTCCTACAATGTGCAGTTCTTC.

V gene TRBV12-3 or TRBV12-4 combines with J gene TRBJ2-3; a weak D match, TRBD2 (6 bases). V shed 1 base and J shed 13 bases, with 21 bases lying between them. There are 15 residues in the CDR3. CDR3 sequence: CASSLVQTSTDAEYF. DNA for the CDR3: TGTGCCAGCAGTTTAGTACAAACTAGCACAGATGCGGAGTATTTT.

A single count supports this clonotype. The rearrangement uses TRBV7-2 and TRBJ2-3; D call uncertain. Per germline, CDR1 SGHTA and CDR2 FQGNSA. The CDR3 is 14 residues long. Between the trimmed V and J ends, which lost 1 base and 4 bases, there was a span of 9 bases. CDR3 amino acids: CASSLEPGPDTQYF. The CDR3 DNA follows: TGTGCCAGCAGCTTAGAGCCAGGACCAGATACGCAGTATTTT.

This clonotype was seen a single time. Just one base apart from a much larger clone, this may be a read error. This chain links TRBV28 with TRBJ1-1; no reliable D call. V shed 5 bases and J shed 8 bases, with 18 bases lying between them. This CDR3 contains 14 residues. The germline CDR1 and CDR2 sequences are MDHEN and SYDVKM. The CDR3 bases are TGTGCCAGCAGTGTTCGGTCTCGGCCGATGGAAGCTTTCTTT. Protein: CASSVRSRPMEAFF.

Only a few counts were recorded for this clonotype. Since a much larger clone is just one base distant, this may be a read error. The chain joins TRBV4-1 to TRBJ2-1; 9 bases agree with TRBD1. The J call is doubtful: the DNA matches TRBJ2-7 better. Germline V gives CDR1 MGHRA, CDR2 YSYEKL. The CDR3 runs to 15 residues. As DNA, the CDR3 is TGCGCCAGCAGCCAAGGGGGACAGGGACACAATGAGCAGTACTTC. Its translation: CASSQGGQGHNEQYF.

This clonotype appeared many times. Here the CDR3 reads CASSQEGLAGPGTDTQYF. The CDR3 nucleotides are TGTGCCAGCAGCCAAGAAGGCCTAGCGGGACCAGGCACAGATACGCAGTATTTT. The rearrangement uses TRBV4-2 and TRBJ2-3; 9 bases are shared with TRBD2. V dropped 0 bases and J dropped 1; count of bases not matched to a gene: 8. The CDR3 length is 18 residues. From germline, CDR1 is LGHNA and CDR2 YNFKEQ.

This clonotype was observed many times. The rearrangement joins TRBV12-3 or TRBV12-4 to TRBJ2-1; 9 bases are shared with TRBD2. This CDR3 is 17 amino acids long. After removal of 5 bases from V and 0 bases from J, the junction contained 8 bases not matched to a gene. The chain's CDR3 is CASSPGLALSSYNEQFF. CDR3 coding DNA: TGTGCCAGCAGTCCCGGACTAGCGTTAAGCTCCTACAATGAGCAGTTCTTC.

In its sample, this clonotype was seen a few times. This chain links TRBV11-2 with TRBJ2-1, with D possibly being TRBD1 (6 bases). The germline CDR1 and CDR2 sequences are SGHAT and FQNNGV. The CDR3 sequence is 18 residues long. The germline V and J ends were trimmed by 5 bases and 0 bases, with 20 bases remaining between them. The CDR3, as DNA: TGTGCCAGCAGCCGCTACCGAAAGGTAGGGGGCTCCTACAATGAGCAGTTCTTC. Translated: CASSRYRKVGGSYNEQFF.

Only a few counts were recorded for this clonotype. The chain uses TRBV4-2 and TRBJ1-1, with 11 positions matching TRBD1. With 3 bases clipped from V and 1 base from J, the junction kept 7 bases outside the gene matches. The CDR3 is 17 amino acids. Germline lookup yields CDR1 LGHNA and CDR2 YNFKEQ. Here the CDR3 DNA reads TGTGCCAGCAGCCAGCGAGGACAGGGGGCGAGGAACACTGAAGCTTTCTTT. Encoded protein: CASSQRGQGARNTEAFF.

This clonotype was detected ten times or more. CDR3 DNA sequence: TGCGCCAGCAAGCTTGCCGGCCCAGATACGCAGTATTTT. Translating gives CASKLAGPDTQYF. The chain joins TRBV5-1 to TRBJ2-3; no definite D call. V lost 6 bases and J lost 4, with 12 bases in between. Germline lookup yields CDR1 SGHRS and CDR2 YFSETQ. This CDR3 is 13 amino acids long.

A remark on this clonotype: Since a much larger clone is just one base distant, this may be a read error. This chain uses TRBV7-2 with TRBJ2-3, with D perhaps matching TRBD2 (7 bases). Germline values: CDR1 SGHTA, CDR2 FQGNSA. This CDR3 has 13 amino acids. The germline V and J ends were trimmed by 4 bases and 10 bases, with 15 bases remaining between them. The CDR3 protein is CASSSRGGNAQYF. The CDR3, as DNA: TGTGCCAGCAGCTCGAGGGGGGGCAATGCGCAGTATTTT.